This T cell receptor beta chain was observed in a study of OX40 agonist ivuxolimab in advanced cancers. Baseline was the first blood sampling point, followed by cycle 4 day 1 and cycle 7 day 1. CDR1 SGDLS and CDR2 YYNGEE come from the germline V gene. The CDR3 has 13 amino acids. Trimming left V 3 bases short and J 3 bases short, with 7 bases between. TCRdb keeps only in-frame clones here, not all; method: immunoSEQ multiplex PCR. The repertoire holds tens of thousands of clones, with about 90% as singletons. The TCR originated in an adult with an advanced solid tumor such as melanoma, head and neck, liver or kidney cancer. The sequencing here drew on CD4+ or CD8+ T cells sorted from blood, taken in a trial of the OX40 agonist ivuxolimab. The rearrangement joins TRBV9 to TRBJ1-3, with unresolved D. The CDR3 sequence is CASSATHGNTIYF. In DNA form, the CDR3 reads TGTGCCAGCAGCGCAACCCATGGAAACACCATATATTTT.